This T cell receptor beta chain was identified in a study of T cell repertoires in cytomegalovirus infection. For this clonotype: A much larger clone lies one base from this, so it may be a read error.

TCRdb reanalysed the reads using MiXCR and keeps one entry per CDR3 protein. In the table there are some 100,000 distinct CDR3 sequences, under 25% of which are singletons. Germline CDR1 DFQATT, CDR2 SNEGSKA (reference sequence). The CDR3 runs 14 residues. The chain uses TRBV20-1 and TRBJ2-7; TRBD2 matches at 11 bases. The specimen was CD8+ T cells from PBMCs. This sequence was found in a human donor in good health (CMV status not recorded). Some clones in this sample may be carry-over from other donors' samples. The chain's CDR3 is CSARSSGGSYEQHF. The CDR3 nucleotides are TGCAGTGCGCGTTCTAGCGGGGGGTCCTACGAGCAGCACTTC.